This entry concerns a single T cell receptor (beta chain). The antigen is undetermined. Germline CDR1 and CDR2: LNHNV and YYDKDF (reference sequence). This CDR3 spans 15 amino acids. The V end was cut by 4 bases, the J end by 0 bases, with 13 bases between. Profiled with immunoSEQ multiplex PCR; TCRdb holds only in-frame clones, not every one. The sample records over 80,000 clones, 85% being singletons. The data derive from a study of cytomegalovirus exposure and HLA in healthy donors. Overall study results and limits: Cytomegalovirus-associated status was assigned to approximately 160 TCR beta chains.

The sequence was obtained from a young man in good health and CMV-seropositive. The chain recombines TRBV15 with TRBJ2-7, with D tentatively TRBD1 (6 bases). Sequenced: PBMCs. The CDR3 region is CATSTQTGSSYEQYV. The CDR3 coding sequence is TGTGCCACCAGCACACAAACAGGGAGCTCCTACGAGCAGTACGTC.